One and the same sample provided the 13 T cell receptor beta chains below, sequenced in a study of read filtering for tumor transcriptome and immune sequencing. This library used roughly 400 ng RNA and molecular barcoded adaptors spanning alpha/delta and beta/gamma chains. Via MiXCR, TCRdb re-called the reads, giving one row per CDR3 protein. Of 90,000 to 95,000 distinct CDR3 sequences listed, roughly 21% are singletons. The sample taken for sequencing was a population of CD138-negative cells sorted from bone marrow. The receptors were gathered from a donor older than 35 with multiple myeloma.

As concerns this clonotype: A clone one base away is much larger, so this may be a read error. The V gene is TRBV29-1, the J gene TRBJ1-1; D perhaps matches TRBD1 (6 bases). The CDR3 totals 12 residues. Germline loops: CDR1 SQVTM, CDR2 ANQGSEA. CDR3 in amino acids: CGTRGWDTEAFF. The DNA for the CDR3 is TGCGGCACCAGGGGATGGGACACTGAAGCTTTCTTT.

The gene calls are TRBV15 and TRBJ1-1; D unresolved. The CDR3 spans 19 residues. V was trimmed by 2 bases and J by 8 bases, leaving 30 bases between them. The germline CDR1 and CDR2 sequences are LNHNV and YYDKDF (reference sequence). The CDR3 loop is CATSRPTKNMAGFPLEAFF. The CDR3 bases are TGTGCCACCAGCAGACCGACAAAGAATATGGCAGGCTTTCCCCTCGAAGCTTTCTTT.

This clonotype was seen many times. The chain employs TRBV28 and TRBJ1-5; a possible D gene is TRBD1 (6 bases). The CDR3 sequence is 12 residues long. The V end was cut by 4 bases, the J end by 9 bases, with 10 bases between. Germline CDR1 MDHEN, CDR2 SYDVKM. CDR3 nucleotide sequence: TGTGCCAGCAGTTCCAGGGGTGGGCCCCAGCATTTT. Translated: CASSSRGGPQHF.

In this sample, this clonotype turned up many times. The V call is TRBV7-9, the J call TRBJ1-2; D is unclear. This CDR3 region has 12 residues. Deletions cut 5 bases from V and 0 bases from J, with 4 bases between. The germline CDR1 and CDR2 sequences are SEHNR and FQNEAQ (reference sequence). The CDR3 DNA sequence: TGTGCCAGCAGCACGGCTAACTATGGCTACACCTTC. Translated: CASSTANYGYTF.

In regard to this clonotype: One base away lies a much larger clone, so this may be a sequencing read error. The rearrangement uses TRBV28 and TRBJ2-3; D may be TRBD2 (5 bases). Trimming pared 5 bases from V and 0 bases from J, leaving 24 bases between. Germline loops: CDR1 MDHEN, CDR2 SYDVKM. CDR3 length: 19 residues. CDR3 bases: TGTGCCAGCAGTACGATGATACCCGGGATAATTACTAGCACAGATACGCAGTATTTT. It specifies CASSTMIPGIITSTDTQYF.

This clonotype was picked up one time. As the CDR3 is not closed by the conserved phenylalanine or tryptophan, this likely results from a read error. This sequence joins TRBV20-1 and TRBJ2-3, with TRBD2 matching 10 bases. There are 15 residues in the CDR3. CDR1 and CDR2 (germline): DFQATT, SNEGSKA (reference sequence). The CDR3 sequence: CSARSSGGTTDAQYL. The CDR3 DNA reads TGCAGTGCTAGGTCTAGCGGGGGAACCACAGATGCGCAGTATCTT.

This clonotype has a count of ten or more. The chain couples TRBV5-1 to TRBJ2-1; 8 nucleotides match TRBD1. Trimming removed 2 bases from V and 7 bases from J; junction bases left unmatched: 8. Germline V gene data show CDR1 as SGHRS and CDR2 as YFSETQ. This CDR3 contains 15 residues. The CDR3 loop is CASSFTGTGPNEQFF. DNA for the CDR3: TGCGCCAGCAGCTTTACCGGGACAGGACCTAATGAGCAGTTCTTC. Full variable domain (missing parts from reference TRBV5-1 and TRBJ2-1): KAGVTQTPRYLIKTRGQQVTLSCSPISGHRSVSWYQQTPGQGLQFLFEYFSETQRNKGNFPGRFSGRQFSNSRSEMNVSTLELGDSALYLCASSFTGTGPNEQFFGPGTRLTVL.

Note on this clonotype: This may be a read error, as it is one base from a much larger clone. The final CDR3 position lacks the conserved phenylalanine or tryptophan, pointing to a likely read error. The CDR3 DNA follows: TGCAGCGTTTTAGGCCCCGCGAACACCGGGGAGCTGTTTCTT. It translates to CSVLGPANTGELFL. The genes are TRBV29-1 and TRBJ2-2; D is unresolved. The germline V gene encodes CDR1 SQVTM and CDR2 ANQGSEA. The V and J ends lost 5 bases and 0 bases respectively, with 10 bases between them. The CDR3 consists of 14 residues.

Comments on this clonotype: With only one base between it and a far larger clone, this is likely a read error. The J gene is TRBJ2-6, the V gene TRBV7-9, with D unclear. Germline V gene data show CDR1 as SEHNR and CDR2 as FQNEAQ (reference sequence). The length of the CDR3 is 17 residues. The CDR3 reads CASSLNSRTSGTNVLTF. In DNA form, the CDR3 reads TGTGCCAGCAGCTTAAACTCCAGAACCTCTGGGACCAACGTCCTGACTTTC.

V is TRBV7-6 and J is TRBJ2-5; possibly TRBD2 for D (5 bases). The J call may be faulty, since TRBJ2-1 better matches the DNA end. This CDR3 is built from 14 residues. From germline, CDR1 is SGHVS and CDR2 FNYEAQ. The CDR3 here is CASSDRGRGETQFF. CDR3 coding DNA: TGTGCCAGCAGCGACCGGGGAAGAGGAGAGACCCAGTTCTTC.

This clonotype was picked up many times. The chain employs TRBV12-3 or TRBV12-4 and TRBJ2-3; D may be TRBD1 (7 bases). The V end lost 10 bases, the J end lost 6 bases, and 26 bases lay between the germline ends. The CDR3 length is 16 residues. This chain's CDR3 is CATNAGKGAGTDTQYF. The DNA of the CDR3 is TGTGCCACCAACGCAGGGAAGGGGGCGGGAACGGATACGCAGTATTTT.

About this clonotype: This may come from a read error, since a much larger clone is one base off. The chain employs TRBV6-1 and TRBJ2-5; D not resolved. From germline, CDR1 is MNHNS and CDR2 SASEGT. The CDR3 covers 12 residues. CDR3 bases: TGTGCCAGCGGTGAATATCTGGAGACCCAGTACTTC. Translating it yields CASGEYLETQYF.

The rearrangement uses TRBV7-6 and TRBJ2-7; possibly TRBD1 for D (6 bases). Trimming stripped 1 base from V and 7 bases from J, with 20 bases between. Germline V gene lookup returns CDR1 SGHVS and CDR2 FNYEAQ. CDR3 size: 16 residues. The CDR3 nucleotides are TGTGCCAGCAGCTTAGGGACAGCAGTCGGTCGGGGTGAGCAGTACTTC. Translated, it gives CASSLGTAVGRGEQYF. Variable domain in full (rest from reference TRBV7-6 and TRBJ2-7): GAGVSQSPRYKVTKRGQDVALRCDPISGHVSLYWYRQALGQGPEFLTYFNYEAQQDKSGLPNDRFSAERPEGSISTLTIQRTEQRDSAMYRCASSLGTAVGRGEQYFGPGTRLTVT.